This entry lists 7 T cell receptor beta chains sequenced from one sample in a study of PD-L1 blockade in urothelial cancer. Assay: immunoSEQ multiplex PCR; the TCRdb copy retains only in-frame clones and omits some. This table has under 120,000 clones, under 85% appearing once. The sample here was PBMCs, taken around atezolizumab (anti-PD-L1) treatment. Receptors originate from a man aged 50 to 60 with urothelial cancer.

The chain joins TRBV6-5 to TRBJ2-7; possible D gene TRBD2, 6 bases. This CDR3 region has 15 residues. V lost 2 bases and J lost 3, with 14 bases in between. The germline V gene encodes CDR1 MNHEY and CDR2 SVGAGI. Written as DNA, the CDR3 is TGTGCCAGCAGTTACGGGGTAGCGGAGGGCTACGAGCAGTACTTC. Protein: CASSYGVAEGYEQYF.

This clone was counted once. V is TRBV7-3 and J is TRBJ1-2; 9 bases fit TRBD1. In germline, CDR1 is SGHTA, CDR2 FQGTGA. Trimming removed 8 bases from V and 5 bases from J; junction bases left unmatched: 6. The CDR3 extends over 13 amino acids. CDR3 in DNA: TGTGCCAGCGGCACCGGGACAGGGTATGGCTACACCTTC. Protein sequence: CASGTGTGYGYTF. Supplemented by reference TRBV7-3 and TRBJ1-2, the full variable domain reads GAGVSQTPSNKVTEKGKYVELRCDPISGHTALYWYRQSLGQGPEFLIYFQGTGAADDSGLPNDRFFAVRPEGSVSTLKIQRTERGDSAVYLCASGTGTGYGYTFGSGTRLTVV.

The J gene is TRBJ2-7, the V gene TRBV4-2; the match to TRBD2 covers 13 bases. The CDR3 contains 16 residues. Trimming removed 4 bases from V and 4 bases from J; junction bases left unmatched: 7. CDR1 and CDR2 from the germline V gene are LGHNA and YNFKEQ. The CDR3 nucleotides read TGTGCCAGCAGCCGAGACTTGACTAGCGGGGGGTACGAGCAGTACTTC. Its protein product is CASSRDLTSGGYEQYF.

J is TRBJ2-5 and V is TRBV11-2; perhaps TRBD1 as D (6 bases). Trimming pared 6 bases from V and 5 bases from J, leaving 22 bases between. CDR1 and CDR2 (germline): SGHAT, FQNNGV. This CDR3 has 16 amino acids. CDR3 in DNA: TGTGCCAGCAGTCAGGGGAGACGATCAGGGTATGAGACCCAGTACTTC. It is translated as CASSQGRRSGYETQYF.

The chain carries TRBV25-1 and TRBJ1-1, with a tentative D call TRBD1 (6 bases). The germline CDR1 and CDR2 sequences are MGHDK and SYGVNS. The V and J ends lost 4 bases and 5 bases respectively, with 23 bases between them. This CDR3 contains 17 residues. The CDR3, as DNA: TGTGCCAGCAGTGCAAACCAGGGGCGACCTACGTCTACTGAAGCTTTCTTT. Translation gives CASSANQGRPTSTEAFF.

The rearrangement uses TRBV2 and TRBJ2-1; unclear D gene. The CDR3 sequence is 12 residues long. Germline V gene lookup returns CDR1 SNHLY and CDR2 FYNNEI. V lost 3 bases, J lost 10 bases, and 10 bases lay in between. The CDR3 bases are TGTGCCAGCAGTGATTCTAAATCCGAGCAGTTCTTC. Its protein is CASSDSKSEQFF.

This clone was detected a few times. The chain recombines TRBV19 with TRBJ2-2, with TRBD1 matching over 7 bases. V lost 5 bases, J lost 7 bases, and 10 bases stayed unmatched. The CDR3 covers 15 residues. The germline gives CDR1 LNHDA, CDR2 SQIVND (reference sequence). CDR3 sequence: CASSRIQGFDGELFF. The CDR3 nucleotides read TGTGCCAGTAGTCGTATACAGGGGTTCGACGGGGAGCTGTTTTTT.